This T cell receptor beta chain was identified in a study of blood T cells in healthy people across ages. With a J-beta primer mix and a sample-barcoded 5' primer, a second PCR ran about 7 to 12 cycles. TCRdb independently ran MiXCR on the 5' RACE reads; one entry per CDR3 protein. Here the sample spans roughly 1,000,000 distinct CDR3 sequences, under 30% being singletons. A few counts support this clonotype. The germline V gene has CDR1 SEHNR and CDR2 FQNEAQ (reference sequence). The CDR3 is 15 residues long. Losses at the gene ends were 7 bases for V and 8 bases for J; bases not matched to a gene: 13. The same sample was also used in a study of T cells of mothers and their children. In that study: Nine systemically healthy Caucasian donors: three mothers, six children. cDNA was made from all extracted RNA, roughly 1.4 ug per 15 ul.

The sequence was collected from a girl aged 2 to 9 in good health. The sequencing sample was made of blood. The rearrangement links TRBV7-9 to TRBJ1-4; the match to TRBD1 covers 7 bases. The CDR3 spells CASNFGGDSREKLFF. CDR3 bases: TGTGCCAGCAACTTCGGAGGGGACAGTAGGGAAAAACTGTTTTTT. Full variable domain (rest looked up from reference TRBV7-9 and TRBJ1-4): DTGVSQNPRHKITKRGQNVTFRCDPISEHNRLYWYRQTLGQGPEFLTYFQNEAQLEKSRLLSDRFSAERPKGSFSTLEIQRTEQGDSAMYLCASNFGGDSREKLFFGSGTQLSVL.